In this sample, the clone carrying this TCR beta chain turned up many times. The junction departs from germline at one end; a sequencing error may be responsible. Germline V lookup: CDR1 SGHRS, CDR2 YFSETQ. The CDR3 has 14 residues. The data originate from a study of identical twins. TCRdb ran MiXCR on the 5' RACE reads and lists one entry per CDR3 protein. Of 1.5 million to 2 million distinct CDR3 sequences in the sample, under 35% were seen once. Source material: cord blood. V is TRBV5-1 and J is TRBJ2-3, with D perhaps TRBD1 or TRBD2 (5 bases each). The sequence was obtained from a newborn girl in good health. CDR3 DNA: TGTGCCAGCAGCCTTCCGGGACCGACAGATACGCAGTATTTT. This gives the protein CASSLPGPTDTQYF.